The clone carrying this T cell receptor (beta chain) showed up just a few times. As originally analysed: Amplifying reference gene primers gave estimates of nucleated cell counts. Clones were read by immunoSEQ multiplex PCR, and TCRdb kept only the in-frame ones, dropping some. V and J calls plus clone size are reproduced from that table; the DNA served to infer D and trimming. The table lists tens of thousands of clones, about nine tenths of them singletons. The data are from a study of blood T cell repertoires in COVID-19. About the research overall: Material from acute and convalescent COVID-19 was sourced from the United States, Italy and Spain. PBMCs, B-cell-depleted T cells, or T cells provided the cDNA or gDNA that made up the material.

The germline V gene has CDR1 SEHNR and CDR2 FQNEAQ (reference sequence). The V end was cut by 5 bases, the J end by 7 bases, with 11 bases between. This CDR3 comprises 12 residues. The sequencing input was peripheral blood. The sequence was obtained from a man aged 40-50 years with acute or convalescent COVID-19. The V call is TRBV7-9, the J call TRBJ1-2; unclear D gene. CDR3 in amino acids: CASSPPRLGYTF. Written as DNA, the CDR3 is TGTGCCAGCAGCCCCCCCCGACTTGGCTACACCTTC.